Below, 30 T cell receptor beta chains from the same sample are listed, as sequenced in a study of neurological immune-mediated disorders. A single record per CDR3 protein comes from TCRdb applying MiXCR to the 5' RACE reads. The data contain tens of thousands of distinct CDR3 sequences, under 5% of them seen just once; the ten biggest clones take up 1.9%. Material: CD4+ T cells from blood. The receptor set was obtained from a woman aged 40 to 49 with multiple sclerosis.

This clonotype was counted many times. This chain links TRBV5-1 with TRBJ2-6; the D gene could be TRBD1 or TRBD2 (5 bases each). The CDR3 contains 16 residues. The V end was cut by 4 bases, the J end by 0 bases, with 11 bases between. Per the germline V gene, CDR1 is SGHRS and CDR2 is YFSETQ. CDR3 amino acids: CASSIGGRSGANVLTF. The CDR3 bases are TGCGCCAGCAGCATTGGGGGACGCTCTGGGGCCAACGTCCTGACTTTC.

This clonotype was detected many times. V is TRBV10-3 and J is TRBJ2-7, with 7 nucleotides matching TRBD2. Unmatched junction bases numbered 6, after V lost 4 bases and J lost 3 bases. Germline values: CDR1 ENHRY, CDR2 SYGVKD. This CDR3 spans 14 amino acids. Here the CDR3 reads CAISGGGSGYEQYF. CDR3 coding DNA: TGTGCCATCAGTGGGGGGGGGAGCGGCTACGAGCAGTACTTC.

This clonotype was recorded many times. The chain links TRBV4-1 to TRBJ2-4, with 7 bases lining up with TRBD2. CDR1 is MGHRA and CDR2 is YSYEKL in the germline V gene. This CDR3 spans 16 amino acids. The V and J ends lost 3 bases and 6 bases, in that order; junction bases with no gene match: 11. CDR3 bases: TGCGCCAGCAGCCAGCTCTTAAGATCGGGGGGAAACATTCAGTACTTC. It encodes CASSQLLRSGGNIQYF.

This clonotype was recorded at least ten times. The rearrangement uses TRBV20-1 and TRBJ1-2; 8 bases align to TRBD1. The CDR3 totals 13 residues. The germline CDR1 and CDR2 sequences are DFQATT and SNEGSKA (reference sequence). The V and J ends lost 2 bases and 8 bases, in that order; junction bases with no gene match: 7. The CDR3 here is CSARPGQVQGYTF. The CDR3 nucleotides read TGCAGTGCTAGACCGGGACAGGTGCAGGGCTACACCTTC.

This clonotype was found many times. This sequence joins TRBV4-1 and TRBJ2-3, with 9 bases matching TRBD2. Trimming at V came to 1 base and at J to 4 bases, leaving 6 bases not matched to a gene. The CDR3 contains 16 residues. Germline V gives CDR1 MGHRA, CDR2 YSYEKL. CDR3 DNA sequence: TGCGCCAGCAGCCAAGTCCTAGCGGGATTCGCAGATACGCAGTATTTT. Translated: CASSQVLAGFADTQYF.

Many counts were recorded for this clonotype. V and J are TRBV5-5 and TRBJ2-5; TRBD2 matches at 10 bases. This CDR3 comprises 16 residues. Germline V gene data show CDR1 as SGHKS and CDR2 as YYEKEE (reference sequence). J lost 2 bases, V lost 4 bases, and 8 bases had no gene match. The CDR3 protein is CASSLQLAGMQETQYF. DNA of the CDR3: TGTGCCAGCAGCCTCCAACTAGCGGGGATGCAAGAGACCCAGTACTTC. Combining the CDR3 with reference TRBV5-5 and TRBJ2-5 gives the whole variable domain DAGVTQSPTHLIKTRGQQVTLRCSPISGHKSVSWYQQVLGQGPQFIFQYYEKEERGRGNFPDRFSARQFPNYSSELNVNALLLGDSALYLCASSLQLAGMQETQYFGPGTRLLVL.

In this sample, this clonotype turned up a few times. The rearrangement links TRBV5-1 to TRBJ2-2, with 11 bases identical to TRBD1. The CDR3 has 15 residues. J was trimmed by 6 bases and V by 4 bases; bases with no gene match: 5. Germline V lookup: CDR1 SGHRS, CDR2 YFSETQ. The CDR3 coding sequence is TGCGCCAGCAGCGTAGGACAGGGGGCTCCCGGGGAGCTGTTTTTT. Its translation is CASSVGQGAPGELFF.

Ten or more counts support this clonotype. The CDR3: CAISPGQGVYEQYF. The DNA of the CDR3 is TGTGCCATCAGTCCGGGACAGGGGGTTTACGAGCAGTACTTC. The chain links TRBV10-3 to TRBJ2-7, with 11 positions matching TRBD1. V was clipped by 5 bases and J by 4 bases; unmatched bases: 4. Germline V gene data show CDR1 as ENHRY and CDR2 as SYGVKD. The CDR3 is 14 residues long.

At least ten counts were recorded for this clonotype. V gene TRBV7-2 combines with J gene TRBJ2-1; 7 bases match TRBD2. The CDR3 runs 11 residues. The V gene's germline CDR1 is SGHTA and CDR2 FQGNSA. J was trimmed by 10 bases and V by 4 bases; bases with no gene match: 1. CDR3 DNA: TGTGCCAGCAGCTGGGGGGGGGAGCAGTTCTTC. This translates into CASSWGGEQFF.

This clonotype was observed at least ten times. The chain employs TRBV29-1 and TRBJ1-4, with 8 bases aligning to TRBD1. Per the germline V gene, CDR1 is SQVTM and CDR2 is ANQGSEA. With V trimmed by 4 bases and J by 8 bases, 9 bases remained unmatched. The CDR3 extends over 14 amino acids. CDR3 nucleotides: TGCAGCGTTGCCCCGACAGGGGCGGGCGAAAAACTGTTTTTT. Translating it yields CSVAPTGAGEKLFF.

This clonotype was counted ten times or more. The V call is TRBV12-3 or TRBV12-4, the J call TRBJ2-2, with D unclear. The germline V and J ends were trimmed by 7 bases and 1 base, with 16 bases remaining between them. The CDR3 is 16 residues long. CDR3: CASTLPGPLNTGELFF. DNA of the CDR3: TGTGCCAGCACCCTCCCCGGACCGCTGAACACCGGGGAGCTGTTTTTT.

This clonotype was observed many times. V is TRBV10-3 and J is TRBJ2-7; TRBD1 is a possible D gene (5 bases). V was pared by 0 bases and J by 3 bases, with 9 bases between. The CDR3 totals 14 residues. Germline V gene lookup returns CDR1 ENHRY and CDR2 SYGVKD. The CDR3 is CAISESDSLYEQYF. CDR3 bases: TGTGCCATCAGTGAGTCAGACAGCCTCTACGAGCAGTACTTC.

At least ten counts were recorded for this clonotype. V and J are TRBV20-1 and TRBJ2-3, with 13 bases matching TRBD2. Germline V gene sequence: CDR1 DFQATT, CDR2 SNEGSKA (reference sequence). CDR3 length: 15 amino acids. J lost 2 bases, V lost 7 bases, and 6 bases had no gene match. The CDR3 DNA reads as TGCAGTGTCTCACTAGCGGGGGGGACCACAGATACGCAGTATTTT. Amino acid sequence: CSVSLAGGTTDTQYF.

This clonotype was seen many times. The chain uses TRBV20-1 and TRBJ2-5; D perhaps matches TRBD1 (6 bases). This CDR3 contains 15 residues. The V gene lost 0 bases and the J gene lost 4 bases, with 15 bases spanning the gap. Germline values: CDR1 DFQATT, CDR2 SNEGSKA (reference sequence). The CDR3 protein is CSARDPGVGGETQYF. As DNA, the CDR3 is TGCAGTGCTAGAGACCCCGGGGTAGGGGGAGAGACCCAGTACTTC.

This clonotype has a count of ten or more. J is TRBJ2-7 and V is TRBV29-1, with 7 bases fitting TRBD1. V shed 7 bases, J shed 3 bases, and the junction held 12 bases outside the gene matches. Germline CDR1 is SQVTM and CDR2 is ANQGSEA. CDR3 size: 14 residues. The CDR3 DNA is TGCAGCGCCCTACTACAGGGGCCTGACTACGAGCAGTACTTC. It codes for CSALLQGPDYEQYF.

Relative to its sample, this clonotype is medium-sized. In DNA form, the CDR3 reads TGTGCCAGCAGCCCCCGGAGCGGTGGCTATGGCTACACCTTC. Translation: CASSPRSGGYGYTF. This chain links TRBV9 with TRBJ1-2; D is undetermined. The CDR3 runs to 14 residues. Between the trimmed V and J ends, which lost 4 bases and 4 bases, there was a span of 14 bases. Germline V gives CDR1 SGDLS, CDR2 YYNGEE.

This clonotype has ten or more counts. V usage is TRBV7-8 and J usage is TRBJ1-5; 8 bases map to TRBD1. CDR3 length equals 15 residues. In germline, CDR1 is SGHVS, CDR2 FQNEAQ. Trimming at V came to 3 bases and at J to 5 bases, leaving 6 bases not matched to a gene. The CDR3 loop is CASSFDRGFDQPQHF. Here the CDR3 DNA reads TGTGCCAGCAGCTTTGACAGGGGTTTTGATCAGCCCCAGCATTTT.

In its sample, this clonotype was seen many times. This chain connects TRBV10-3 to TRBJ1-2; weak D call: TRBD1 (5 bases). Germline assignment: CDR1 ENHRY and CDR2 SYGVKD. This CDR3 spans 14 amino acids. The V end was cut by 4 bases, the J end by 4 bases, with 13 bases between. CDR3 in amino acids: CAISASGTVYGYTF. The CDR3 region has the DNA TGTGCCATCAGTGCCTCCGGGACGGTCTATGGCTACACCTTC.

This clonotype is labeled medium-sized. The chain couples TRBV3-1 to TRBJ2-2; D unresolved. The length of the CDR3 is 13 residues. CDR1 is LGHDT, CDR2 YNNKEL, per germline (reference sequence). The V end was cut by 2 bases, the J end by 9 bases, with 10 bases between. The CDR3 here is CASSQRSERELFF. CDR3 coding DNA: TGTGCCAGCAGCCAACGCTCTGAAAGGGAGCTGTTTTTT.

By sample fraction, this clonotype is medium-sized. V usage is TRBV5-1 and J usage is TRBJ2-7; 9 bases are a match to TRBD1. The CDR3 runs to 15 residues. CDR1 and CDR2 (germline): SGHRS, YFSETQ. The trim removed 2 bases at V and 3 bases at J, leaving 6 bases unmatched. As DNA, the CDR3 is TGCGCCAGCAGCTTAGGGGGGACAGGGTACTACGAGCAGTACTTC. This encodes CASSLGGTGYYEQYF. The variable domain in full, with the rest retrieved from reference TRBV5-1 and TRBJ2-7, is KAGVTQTPRYLIKTRGQQVTLSCSPISGHRSVSWYQQTPGQGLQFLFEYFSETQRNKGNFPGRFSGRQFSNSRSEMNVSTLELGDSALYLCASSLGGTGYYEQYFGPGTRLTVT.

This clonotype was counted at least ten times. The chain recombines TRBV20-1 with TRBJ1-1; 7 positions agree with TRBD1. CDR3 length: 16 residues. V lost 0 bases, J lost 3 bases, and 10 bases stayed unmatched. CDR1 and CDR2 from the germline V gene are DFQATT and SNEGSKA (reference sequence). CDR3 sequence (DNA): TGCAGTGCTAGAGATGTAGGGGGCCCAGGGGACACTGAAGCTTTCTTT. This codes for CSARDVGGPGDTEAFF.

This clonotype has ten or more counts. The chain is built from TRBV20-1 and TRBJ2-3, with D possibly matching TRBD2 (6 bases). Germline assignment: CDR1 DFQATT and CDR2 SNEGSKA (reference sequence). The CDR3 has 12 amino acids. CDR3 sequence: CGMRGHLGKQYF. DNA of the CDR3: TGCGGAATGCGGGGCCATTTGGGGAAGCAGTATTTT.

This clonotype was detected only once. J is TRBJ2-5 and V is TRBV5-1; either TRBD1 or TRBD2 may supply D (5 bases each). CDR3 length: 13 amino acids. V was pared by 0 bases and J by 13 bases, with 16 bases between. Per the germline V gene, CDR1 is SGHRS and CDR2 is YFSETQ. CDR3 loop: CASSLDGTTDPYF. The CDR3 coding sequence is TGCGCCAGCAGCTTGGATGGGACCACGGACCCGTACTTC. Full variable domain (rest looked up from reference TRBV5-1 and TRBJ2-5): KAGVTQTPRYLIKTRGQQVTLSCSPISGHRSVSWYQQTPGQGLQFLFEYFSETQRNKGNFPGRFSGRQFSNSRSEMNVSTLELGDSALYLCASSLDGTTDPYFGPGTRLLVL.

This clonotype was counted ten times or more. This rearrangement joins TRBV5-1 to TRBJ1-5; no clear D. Germline CDR1 reads SGHRS; CDR2 reads YFSETQ. The CDR3 runs 15 residues. V was pared by 0 bases and J by 6 bases, with 13 bases between. The DNA for the CDR3 is TGCGCCAGCAGCTTGGATGGGCAGGTAGGTCAGCCCCAGCATTTT. Translation: CASSLDGQVGQPQHF.

This clonotype showed up many times. Here the CDR3 DNA reads TGTGCCAGCAGTGGGGACAGGGAATATTTCACAGATACGCAGTATTTT. Translated, it gives CASSGDREYFTDTQYF. The J gene is TRBJ2-3, the V gene TRBV6-5; TRBD1 aligns across 9 bases. This CDR3 has 16 residues. Per germline, CDR1 MNHEY and CDR2 SVGAGI. V shed 5 bases and J 2 bases; nucleotides not matched to a gene: 8.

This clonotype was detected many times. The V call is TRBV20-1, the J call TRBJ2-1; a weak D match, TRBD2 (5 bases). Trimming removed 3 bases from V and 0 bases from J, with 15 bases in between. This CDR3 contains 16 residues. Germline CDR1 is DFQATT and CDR2 is SNEGSKA (reference sequence). The chain's CDR3 is CSARKLAPSSYNEQFF. The CDR3 nucleotides read TGCAGTGCTAGGAAATTAGCGCCAAGCTCCTACAATGAGCAGTTCTTC.

This clonotype was counted many times. V is TRBV5-1 and J is TRBJ1-3, with D uncertain. Germline V gene lookup returns CDR1 SGHRS and CDR2 YFSETQ. V was cut by 4 bases and J by 4 bases, with 12 bases left in between. The length of the CDR3 is 14 residues. In DNA form, the CDR3 reads TGCGCCAGCAGCCCTGATGGGCAAGGAAACACCATATATTTT. It codes for CASSPDGQGNTIYF.

This clonotype was seen at least ten times. V usage is TRBV4-2 and J usage is TRBJ2-7, with 9 bases aligning to TRBD1. Unmatched junction bases numbered 2, after V lost 2 bases and J lost 0 bases. Germline V CDR1 and CDR2: LGHNA, YNFKEQ. The CDR3 runs to 15 residues. The CDR3 bases are TGTGCCAGCAGCCAAACGACAGGGGGCTCCTACGAGCAGTACTTC. Translating it yields CASSQTTGGSYEQYF.

This clonotype came up many times. The chain combines TRBV9 with TRBJ2-3; unclear D gene. Trimming removed 3 bases at V and 2 bases at J, with 7 bases between. Germline values: CDR1 SGDLS, CDR2 YYNGEE. This CDR3 contains 13 residues. CDR3 coding DNA: TGTGCCAGCAGCGGGGGAACCACAGATACGCAGTATTTT. Protein: CASSGGTTDTQYF.

This clonotype was observed many times. This sequence joins TRBV15 and TRBJ2-7, with unresolved D. Looked up from germline, CDR1 is LNHNV and CDR2 is YYDKDF (reference sequence). Trimming stripped 0 bases from V and 4 bases from J, with 7 bases between. This CDR3 contains 13 residues. In nucleotides, the CDR3 is TGTGCCACCAGCAGAGATCAACGGTACGAGCAGTACTTC. This translates into CATSRDQRYEQYF.